This T cell receptor (beta chain) derives from a study of OX40 agonist ivuxolimab in advanced cancers. The overall study: Partial responses were observed in three patients, of whom one had hepatocellular carcinoma and two had cutaneous melanoma. General study points: Partial responders dosed at 0.1-3.0 mg/kg displayed clonal expansion ranking among the lowest.

V shed 4 bases and J shed 3 bases, with 18 bases lying between them. This CDR3 comprises 16 residues. Germline lookup yields CDR1 MNHEY and CDR2 SVGAGI. Regarding this clone: No antigen is known for it.

With autoimmune disease history or systemic immunosuppression, patients were excluded. Clones were sequenced by immunoSEQ multiplex PCR, and TCRdb holds only the in-frame ones, with some missing. The repertoire holds around 41,000 clones, with around nine tenths as singletons. This specimen consisted of CD4+ or CD8+ T cells sorted from blood, obtained in a trial of the OX40 agonist ivuxolimab. The rearrangement joins TRBV6-5 to TRBJ2-5; D is unclear. The TCR originated in an adult with an advanced solid tumor such as melanoma, head and neck, liver or kidney cancer. CDR3 nucleotide sequence: TGTGCCAGCAGTTCGGCAACAGCCGGTTTAAAAGAGACCCAGTACTTC. It is translated as CASSSATAGLKETQYF.